What follows is one T cell receptor (beta chain) and its context. What it binds is not known. Arm-PCR of CDR3 regions with iRepertoire HTBI primers generated TCR beta libraries. TCRdb re-called the multiplex PCR reads through MiXCR, storing one row per CDR3 protein. The profile covers fewer than 550,000 distinct CDR3 sequences, with less than 20% appearing a single time and roughly 23% taken by the ten largest. This sample is part of a study of regulatory T cells in long-lasting Graves disease. Time point denoted: newly diagnosed GD, antithyroid drugs for less than 3 months. Construction of the TCR library relied on RNA isolated from PBMCs. This CDR3 is built from 16 residues. V shed 3 bases, J shed 1 base, and the junction held 8 bases outside the gene matches. CDR1 and CDR2 (germline): MDHEN, SYDVKM. Study conclusions and caveats: There were preferences for TRBV28, TRBJ1-2 and TRBJ2-5 in persistent disease.

Another study also made use of these data, one on T cells in Graves' hyperthyroidism and ophthalmopathy. That source adds: Hyperthyroidism of Graves' type that showed no ophthalmopathy progression within 18 months was stable. Ophthalmopathy stood apart from stable hyperthyroidism in a 13 V-J model.

Here the sequenced sample was peripheral blood mononuclear cells (PBMCs), taken at new diagnosis, from a patient treated with antithyroid drugs. The V call is TRBV28, the J call TRBJ1-2; 7 bases match TRBD1. The TCR sequence derives from a woman aged 18-29 years with Graves disease. The CDR3 protein is CASSLTEGANNYGYTF. In nucleotides, the CDR3 is TGTGCCAGCAGTTTGACAGAGGGGGCTAATAACTATGGCTACACCTTC.